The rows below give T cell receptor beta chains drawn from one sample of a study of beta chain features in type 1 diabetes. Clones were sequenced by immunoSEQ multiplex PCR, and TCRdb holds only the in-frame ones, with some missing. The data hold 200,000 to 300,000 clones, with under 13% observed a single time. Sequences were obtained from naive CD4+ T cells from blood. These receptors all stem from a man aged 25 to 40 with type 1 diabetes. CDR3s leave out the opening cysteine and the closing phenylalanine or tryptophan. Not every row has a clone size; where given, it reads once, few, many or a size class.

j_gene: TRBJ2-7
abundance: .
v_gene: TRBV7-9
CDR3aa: ASSLRGYEQY

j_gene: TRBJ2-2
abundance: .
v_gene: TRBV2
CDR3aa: ATPSGGAGTGELF

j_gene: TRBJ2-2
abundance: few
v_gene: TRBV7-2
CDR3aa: ASSSVEAGELF

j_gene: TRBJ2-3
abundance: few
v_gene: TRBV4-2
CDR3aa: ASSQGLAQDTQY

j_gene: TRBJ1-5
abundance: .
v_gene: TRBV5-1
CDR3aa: ASSRTGNRQPQH

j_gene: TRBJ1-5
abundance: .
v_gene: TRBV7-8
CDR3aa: ASSRPYGKDQPQH

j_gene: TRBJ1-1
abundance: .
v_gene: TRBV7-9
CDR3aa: ASSLGGGRGNTEAF

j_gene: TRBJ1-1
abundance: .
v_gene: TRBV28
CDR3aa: ASTTEIQAF

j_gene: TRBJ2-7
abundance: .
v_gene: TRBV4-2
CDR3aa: ASSQGNSGTGAYEQY

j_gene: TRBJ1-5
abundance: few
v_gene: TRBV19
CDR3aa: ASSIGQGGQPQH

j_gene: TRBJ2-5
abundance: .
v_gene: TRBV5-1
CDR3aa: ASSLGQGETQY

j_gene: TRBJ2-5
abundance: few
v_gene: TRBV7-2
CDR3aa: ASRRLETQY

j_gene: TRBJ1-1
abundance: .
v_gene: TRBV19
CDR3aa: ASSTRVMNTEAF

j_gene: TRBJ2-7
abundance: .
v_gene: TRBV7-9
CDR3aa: ASSQSGNSYEQY

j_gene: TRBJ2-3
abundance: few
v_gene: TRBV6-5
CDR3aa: ASSSSGGSSDTQY

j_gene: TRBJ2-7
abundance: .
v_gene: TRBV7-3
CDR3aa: ASSRLAGGIYEQY

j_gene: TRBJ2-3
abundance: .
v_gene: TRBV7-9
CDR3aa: ASSPRSHPTDTQY

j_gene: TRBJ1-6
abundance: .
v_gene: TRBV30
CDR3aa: AWRPQISYSYNSPLH

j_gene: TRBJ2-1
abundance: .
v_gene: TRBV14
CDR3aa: ASSRGQGSNEQF

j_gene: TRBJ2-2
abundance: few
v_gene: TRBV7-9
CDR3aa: ASSPSGAGTGELF

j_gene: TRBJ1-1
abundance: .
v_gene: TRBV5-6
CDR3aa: ASSWGTDEAF

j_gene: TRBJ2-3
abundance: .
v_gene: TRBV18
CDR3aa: ASSSRTARATDTQY

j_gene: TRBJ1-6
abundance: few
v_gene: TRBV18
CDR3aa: ASSPIAQGYSPLH

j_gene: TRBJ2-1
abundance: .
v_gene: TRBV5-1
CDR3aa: ASSQRGGIEQF

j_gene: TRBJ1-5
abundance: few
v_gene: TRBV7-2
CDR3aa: ASSLALRGPIKVQPQH

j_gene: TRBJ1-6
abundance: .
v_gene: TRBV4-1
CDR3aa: ATGSSYNSPLH

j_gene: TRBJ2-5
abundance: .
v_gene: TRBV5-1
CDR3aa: ASSLGVAQETQY

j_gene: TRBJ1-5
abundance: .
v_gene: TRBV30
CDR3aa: AWTRRGGGNQPQH

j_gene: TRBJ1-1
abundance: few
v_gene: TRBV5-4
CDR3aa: ASSSHKNTEAF

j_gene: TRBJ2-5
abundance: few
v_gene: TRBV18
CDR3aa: ASSPSRVQETQY

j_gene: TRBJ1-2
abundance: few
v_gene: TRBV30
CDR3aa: ACVPTGTGNYGYT

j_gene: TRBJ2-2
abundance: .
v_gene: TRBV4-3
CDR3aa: ASSRGSRDSRAGELF

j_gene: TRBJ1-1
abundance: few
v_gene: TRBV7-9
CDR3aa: ASSLMQGSSMNTEAF

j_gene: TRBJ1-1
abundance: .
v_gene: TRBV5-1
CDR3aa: ASSLTEQGTEAF

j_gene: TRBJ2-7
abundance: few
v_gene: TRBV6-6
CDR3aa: ASRALYEQY

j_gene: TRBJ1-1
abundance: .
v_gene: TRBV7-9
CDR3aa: ASSPSSMNTEAF

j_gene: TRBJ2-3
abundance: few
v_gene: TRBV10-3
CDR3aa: AISGGGTADTQY

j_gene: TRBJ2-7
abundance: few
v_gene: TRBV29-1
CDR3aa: SVSDRAYEQY

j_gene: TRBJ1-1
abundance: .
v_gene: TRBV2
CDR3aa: ASREGSYDTEAF

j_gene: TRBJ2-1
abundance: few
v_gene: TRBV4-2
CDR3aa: ASSQEASGGQF

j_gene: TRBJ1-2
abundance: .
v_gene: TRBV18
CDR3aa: ASSPPLSYGYT

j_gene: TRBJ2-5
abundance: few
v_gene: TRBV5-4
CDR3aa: ASSSTSGGAGETQY

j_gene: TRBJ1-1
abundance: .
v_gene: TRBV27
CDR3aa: ASSKGQGEAF